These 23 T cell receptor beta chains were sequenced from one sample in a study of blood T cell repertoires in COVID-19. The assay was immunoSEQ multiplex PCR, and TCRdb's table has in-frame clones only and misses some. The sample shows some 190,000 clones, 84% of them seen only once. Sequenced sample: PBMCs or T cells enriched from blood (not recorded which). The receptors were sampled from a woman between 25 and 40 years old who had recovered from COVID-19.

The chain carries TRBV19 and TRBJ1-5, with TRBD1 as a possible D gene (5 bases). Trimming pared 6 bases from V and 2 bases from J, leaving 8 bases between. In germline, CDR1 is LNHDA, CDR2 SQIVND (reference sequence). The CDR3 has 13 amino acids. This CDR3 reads CASRVQGNQPQHF. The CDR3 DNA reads TGTGCCAGTAGGGTACAGGGCAATCAGCCCCAGCATTTT.

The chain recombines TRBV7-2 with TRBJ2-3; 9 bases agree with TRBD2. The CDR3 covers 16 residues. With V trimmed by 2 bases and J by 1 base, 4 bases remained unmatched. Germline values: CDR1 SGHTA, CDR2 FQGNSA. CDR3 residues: CASSLKAGGRTDTQYF. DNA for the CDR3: TGTGCCAGCAGCTTAAAAGCGGGGGGTCGCACAGATACGCAGTATTTT.

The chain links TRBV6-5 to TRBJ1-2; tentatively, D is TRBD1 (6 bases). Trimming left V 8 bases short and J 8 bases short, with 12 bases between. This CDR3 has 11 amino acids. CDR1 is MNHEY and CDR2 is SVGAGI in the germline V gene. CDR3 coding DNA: TGTGCCAGCCAACAGGGAGGGGGCTACACCTTC. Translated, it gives CASQQGGGYTF.

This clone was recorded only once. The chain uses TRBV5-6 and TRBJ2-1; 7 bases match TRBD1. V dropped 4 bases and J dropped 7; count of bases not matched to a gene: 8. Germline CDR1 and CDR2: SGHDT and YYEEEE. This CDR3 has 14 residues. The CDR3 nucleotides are TGTGCCAGCAGCCGGGCAGGGGGTGGAAATGAGCAGTTCTTC. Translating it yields CASSRAGGGNEQFF.

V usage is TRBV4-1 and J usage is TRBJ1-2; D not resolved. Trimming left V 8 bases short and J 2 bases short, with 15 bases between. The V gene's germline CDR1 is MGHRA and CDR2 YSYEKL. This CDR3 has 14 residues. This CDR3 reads CASSNGAGNYGYTF. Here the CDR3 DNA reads TGCGCCAGCTCAAACGGAGCCGGGAACTATGGCTACACCTTC.

The CDR3 DNA sequence: TGTGCCACCAGTGACTCGGGGGAAGCGGGAGGATTTTATGACGAGCAGTACTTC. It translates to CATSDSGEAGGFYDEQYF. The chain employs TRBV24-1 and TRBJ2-7; 9 nucleotides align to TRBD2. This CDR3 region has 18 residues. The V gene's germline CDR1 is KGHDR and CDR2 SFDVKD. The V gene end was trimmed by 4 bases and the J gene end by 5 bases; junction bases not matched to a gene: 17.

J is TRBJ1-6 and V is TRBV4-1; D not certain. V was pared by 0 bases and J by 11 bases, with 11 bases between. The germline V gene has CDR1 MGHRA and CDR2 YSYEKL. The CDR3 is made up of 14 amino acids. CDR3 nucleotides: TGCGCCAGCAGCCAAGACAGGTCTTGGGCACCCCTCCACTTT. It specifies CASSQDRSWAPLHF.

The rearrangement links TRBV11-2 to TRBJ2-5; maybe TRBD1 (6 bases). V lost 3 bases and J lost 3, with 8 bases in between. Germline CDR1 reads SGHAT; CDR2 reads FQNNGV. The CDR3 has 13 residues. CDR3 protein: CASSFAGEETQYF. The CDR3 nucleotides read TGTGCCAGCAGCTTCGCAGGGGAAGAGACCCAGTACTTC.

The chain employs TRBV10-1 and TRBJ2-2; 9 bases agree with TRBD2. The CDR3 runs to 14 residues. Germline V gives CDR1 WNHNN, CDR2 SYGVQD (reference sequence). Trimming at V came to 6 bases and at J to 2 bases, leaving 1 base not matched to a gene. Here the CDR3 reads CASRTSGNTGELFF. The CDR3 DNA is TGCGCCAGCAGGACTAGCGGAAACACCGGGGAGCTGTTTTTT.

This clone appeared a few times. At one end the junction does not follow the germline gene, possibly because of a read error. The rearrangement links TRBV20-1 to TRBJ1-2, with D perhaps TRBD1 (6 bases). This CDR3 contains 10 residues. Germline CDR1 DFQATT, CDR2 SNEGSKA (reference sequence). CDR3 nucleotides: TGCAGTGCTAGTAAGGGACACCCATACTTC. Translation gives CSASKGHPYF.

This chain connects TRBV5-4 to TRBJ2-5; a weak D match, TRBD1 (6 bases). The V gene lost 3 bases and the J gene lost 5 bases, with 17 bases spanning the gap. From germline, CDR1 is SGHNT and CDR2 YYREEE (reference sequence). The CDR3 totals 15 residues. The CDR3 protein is CASSSEIGQGETQYF. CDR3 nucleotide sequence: TGTGCCAGCAGCTCCGAAATAGGCCAGGGGGAGACCCAGTACTTC.

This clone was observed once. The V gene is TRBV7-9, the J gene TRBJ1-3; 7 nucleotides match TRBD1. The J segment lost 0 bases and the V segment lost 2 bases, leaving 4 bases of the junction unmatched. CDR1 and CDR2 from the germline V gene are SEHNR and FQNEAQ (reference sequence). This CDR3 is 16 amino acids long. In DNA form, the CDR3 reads TGTGCCAGCAGCTTACGAGACAGGGCCTCTGGAAACACCATATATTTT. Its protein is CASSLRDRASGNTIYF.

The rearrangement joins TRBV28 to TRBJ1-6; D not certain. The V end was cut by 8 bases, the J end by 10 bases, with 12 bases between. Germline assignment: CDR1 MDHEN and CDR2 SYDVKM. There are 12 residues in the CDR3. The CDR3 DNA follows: TGTGCCAGCCGCGACGAGGCCTCACCCCTCCACTTT. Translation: CASRDEASPLHF. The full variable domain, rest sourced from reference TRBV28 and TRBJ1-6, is DVKVTQSSRYLVKRTGEKVFLECVQDMDHENMFWYRQDPGLGLRLIYFSYDVKMKEKGDIPEGYSVSREKKERFSLILESASTNQTSMYLCASRDEASPLHFGNGTRLTVT.

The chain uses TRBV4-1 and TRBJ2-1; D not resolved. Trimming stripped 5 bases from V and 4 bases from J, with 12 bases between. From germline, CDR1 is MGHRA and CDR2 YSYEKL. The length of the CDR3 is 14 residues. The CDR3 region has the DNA TGCGCCAGCAGCGCGTCATACCCGTACAATGAGCAGTTCTTC. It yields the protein CASSASYPYNEQFF.

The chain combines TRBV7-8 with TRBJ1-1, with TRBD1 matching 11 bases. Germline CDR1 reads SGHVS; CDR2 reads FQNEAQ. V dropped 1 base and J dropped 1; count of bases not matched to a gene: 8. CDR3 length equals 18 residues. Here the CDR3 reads CASSLGSGTGGRNTEAFF. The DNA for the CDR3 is TGTGCCAGCAGCTTAGGTTCCGGGACAGGGGGGAGGAACACTGAAGCTTTCTTT. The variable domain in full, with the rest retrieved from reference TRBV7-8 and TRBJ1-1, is GAGVSQSPRYKVAKRGQDVALRCDPISGHVSLFWYQQALGQGPEFLTYFQNEAQLDKSGLPSDRFFAERPEGSVSTLKIQRTQQEDSAVYLCASSLGSGTGGRNTEAFFGQGTRLTVV.

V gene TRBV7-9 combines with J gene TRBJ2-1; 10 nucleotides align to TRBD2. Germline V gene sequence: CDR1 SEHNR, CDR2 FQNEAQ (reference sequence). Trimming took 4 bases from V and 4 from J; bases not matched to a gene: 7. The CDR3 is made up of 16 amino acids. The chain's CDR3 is CASSSYLAGEYNEQFF. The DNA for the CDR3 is TGTGCCAGCAGCTCGTATCTAGCGGGAGAATACAATGAGCAGTTCTTC.

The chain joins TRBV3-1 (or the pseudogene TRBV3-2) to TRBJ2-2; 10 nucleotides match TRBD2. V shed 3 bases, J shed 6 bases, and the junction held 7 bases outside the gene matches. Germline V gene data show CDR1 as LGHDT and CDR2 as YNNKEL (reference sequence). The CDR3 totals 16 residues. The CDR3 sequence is CASSQRAGGISGELFF. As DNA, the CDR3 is TGTGCCAGCAGCCAGCGAGCGGGAGGGATATCCGGGGAGCTGTTTTTT.

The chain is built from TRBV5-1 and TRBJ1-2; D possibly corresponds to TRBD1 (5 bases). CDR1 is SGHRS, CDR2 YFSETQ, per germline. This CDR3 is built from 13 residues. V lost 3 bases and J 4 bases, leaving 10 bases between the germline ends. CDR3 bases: TGCGCCAGCAGCTGGGACTCAGGCTATGGCTACACCTTC. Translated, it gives CASSWDSGYGYTF.

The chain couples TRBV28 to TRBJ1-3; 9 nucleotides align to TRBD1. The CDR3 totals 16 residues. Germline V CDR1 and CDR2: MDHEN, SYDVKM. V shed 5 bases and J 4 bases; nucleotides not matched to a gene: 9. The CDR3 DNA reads TGTGCCAGCAGTCCCTGGACAGGGGCGACCGGAAACACCATATATTTT. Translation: CASSPWTGATGNTIYF.

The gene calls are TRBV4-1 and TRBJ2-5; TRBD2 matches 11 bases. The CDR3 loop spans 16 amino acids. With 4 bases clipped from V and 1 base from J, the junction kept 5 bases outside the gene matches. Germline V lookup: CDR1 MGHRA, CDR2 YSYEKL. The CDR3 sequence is CASSPRTSGPQETQYF. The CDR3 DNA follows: TGCGCCAGCAGCCCCAGGACTAGCGGGCCCCAAGAGACCCAGTACTTC.

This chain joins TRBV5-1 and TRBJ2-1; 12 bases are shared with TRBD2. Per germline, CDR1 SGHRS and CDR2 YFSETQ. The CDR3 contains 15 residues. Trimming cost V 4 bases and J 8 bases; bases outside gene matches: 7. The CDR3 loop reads CASSNWTSGIDEQFF. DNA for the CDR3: TGCGCCAGCAGCAACTGGACTAGCGGGATAGATGAGCAGTTCTTC.

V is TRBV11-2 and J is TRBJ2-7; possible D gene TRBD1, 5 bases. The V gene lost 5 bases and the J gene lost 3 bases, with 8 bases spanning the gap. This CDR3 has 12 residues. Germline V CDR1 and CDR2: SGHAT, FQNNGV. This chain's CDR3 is CASSPGLYEQYF. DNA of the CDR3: TGTGCCAGCAGCCCAGGGCTCTACGAGCAGTACTTC.

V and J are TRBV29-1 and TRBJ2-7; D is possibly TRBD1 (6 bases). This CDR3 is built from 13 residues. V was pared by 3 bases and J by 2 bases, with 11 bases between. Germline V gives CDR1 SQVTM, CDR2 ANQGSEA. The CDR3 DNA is TGCAGCGTTGATTCTCCAGGGGCCTACGAGCAGTACTTC. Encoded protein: CSVDSPGAYEQYF.